The sequence of this T cell receptor (beta chain) was determined in a study of CD8+CD57+ T cells in acquired aplastic anemia. Study results and limitations: No significant patient-versus-control difference appeared in CD8+ Simpson's diversity. Patients had twenty-nine CD8+ CDR3 sequences in common with controls (the shared set).

Flow cytometry had shown expanded CD8+CD57+ cells in the patients chosen for sequencing. This clonotype was seen repeatedly, ten times or more. Its antigen is unidentified. The germline gives CDR1 SEHNR, CDR2 FQNEAQ (reference sequence). Between the trimmed V and J ends, which lost 8 bases and 8 bases, there was a span of 13 bases. The CDR3 extends over 12 amino acids. Researchers used genomic DNA as the template to profile TCR beta VDJ and CDR3. Each CDR3 protein is one row after TCRdb ran MiXCR on the reads. The sample holds about 150,000 distinct CDR3 sequences, approximately 52% seen once. The sequenced sample consisted of sorted CD4+, CD8+, or CD8+CD57+ T cells (not recorded which) from PBMCs. The V gene is TRBV7-9, the J gene TRBJ2-1, with a possible D match to TRBD2 (7 bases). The TCR was taken from a human donor with aplastic anemia. As DNA, the CDR3 is TGTGCCAGCCACTCGGGGGGCGATGAGCAGTTCTTC. This encodes CASHSGGDEQFF.